The 29 T cell receptor beta chains below were found in one sample sequenced in a study of cytomegalovirus exposure and HLA in healthy donors. 60 Vbeta and 13 Jbeta primers were used in PCR. Measured with immunoSEQ multiplex PCR; TCRdb has only the in-frame clones, and not every one. The sample records some 85,000 clones, approximately 84% being singletons. Sequencing was performed on PBMCs. These receptors originate from a woman aged 45-65 years in good health and CMV-seronegative.

The chain links TRBV29-1 to TRBJ2-7; TRBD1 agrees at 9 bases. Trimming cost V 6 bases and J 7 bases; bases outside gene matches: 10. In germline, CDR1 is SQVTM, CDR2 ANQGSEA. CDR3 size: 13 residues. CDR3 DNA: TGCAGCGTCGGGACAGGGAATTCGGGTGAGCAGTACTTC. Protein product: CSVGTGNSGEQYF.

The chain recombines TRBV4-1 with TRBJ2-7; 9 bases agree with TRBD2. CDR1 and CDR2 (germline): MGHRA, YSYEKL. Trimming cost V 1 base and J 6 bases; bases outside gene matches: 7. The CDR3 is made up of 15 amino acids. The CDR3 region has the DNA TGCGCCAGCAGCCAAGGTGGTAGCGGGAGCCCCGAGCAGTACTTC. Translating gives CASSQGGSGSPEQYF.

V and J are TRBV5-1 and TRBJ2-1; 8 nucleotides align to TRBD1. The ends lost 4 bases at V and 8 bases at J; junction bases unmatched: 14. This CDR3 comprises 16 residues. In germline, CDR1 is SGHRS, CDR2 YFSETQ. CDR3 amino acids: CASSKPGTGDVDEQFF. Written as DNA, the CDR3 is TGCGCCAGCAGCAAACCCGGGACAGGTGATGTGGATGAGCAGTTCTTC.

Here the CDR3 DNA reads TGTGCCAGCGCTCCGGGACAGAGGGAGACCCAGTACTTC. As protein: CASAPGQRETQYF. V gene TRBV11-3 combines with J gene TRBJ2-5, with TRBD1 matching over 7 bases. The CDR3 runs to 13 residues. Germline lookup yields CDR1 SGHNT and CDR2 YENEEA. Unmatched junction bases numbered 8, after V lost 8 bases and J lost 5 bases.

This chain links TRBV29-1 with TRBJ2-2; a weak D match, TRBD1 (5 bases). The CDR3 is made up of 14 amino acids. CDR1 is SQVTM and CDR2 is ANQGSEA in the germline V gene. The germline V and J ends were trimmed by 5 bases and 1 base, with 11 bases remaining between them. CDR3 region: CSVRTPLNTGELFF. CDR3 nucleotide sequence: TGCAGCGTTCGGACACCCCTGAACACCGGGGAGCTGTTTTTT.

The J gene is TRBJ1-1, the V gene TRBV18; TRBD1 might be the D (5 bases). There are 15 residues in the CDR3. Germline V gives CDR1 KGHSH, CDR2 LQKENI. The germline V and J ends were trimmed by 0 bases and 1 base, with 9 bases remaining between them. CDR3 DNA: TGTGCCAGCTCACCACCCGACAGTCGGAACACTGAAGCTTTCTTT. This codes for CASSPPDSRNTEAFF.

The rearrangement links TRBV4-1 to TRBJ2-5, with a tentative D call TRBD2 (6 bases). In germline, CDR1 is MGHRA, CDR2 YSYEKL. V lost 4 bases, J lost 3 bases, and 12 bases lay in between. The CDR3 is made up of 14 amino acids. The CDR3 spells CASSRTSREETQYF. Written as DNA, the CDR3 is TGCGCCAGCAGCCGAACTAGCAGAGAAGAGACCCAGTACTTC.

The chain uses TRBV10-1 and TRBJ2-1; D unclear. The CDR3 covers 18 residues. In germline, CDR1 is WNHNN, CDR2 SYGVQD (reference sequence). V was trimmed by 6 bases and J by 0 bases, leaving 21 bases between them. The CDR3 spells CASSLAPQIPGSYNEQFF. The CDR3 DNA reads TGCGCCAGCAGCTTAGCCCCCCAGATTCCCGGCTCCTACAATGAGCAGTTCTTC.

The rearrangement links TRBV18 to TRBJ2-3; 12 nucleotides line up with TRBD2. CDR1 is KGHSH, CDR2 LQKENI, per germline. This CDR3 spans 17 amino acids. Losses at the gene ends were 5 bases for V and 7 bases for J; bases not matched to a gene: 13. CDR3 nucleotides: TGTGCCAGCTCATCTCCGACTAGCGGGGGTCGAGGGAATACGCAGTATTTT. Encoded protein: CASSSPTSGGRGNTQYF.

The V call is TRBV7-9, the J call TRBJ2-1; possible D gene TRBD2, 6 bases. From germline, CDR1 is SEHNR and CDR2 FQNEAQ (reference sequence). The V end was cut by 1 base, the J end by 5 bases, with 12 bases between. This CDR3 is built from 15 residues. The CDR3 nucleotides read TGTGCCAGCAGCTTAGTAGCGGAGGCGAACAATGAGCAGTTCTTC. This codes for CASSLVAEANNEQFF.

The gene calls are TRBV27 and TRBJ1-1, with 8 bases matching TRBD1. The germline gives CDR1 MNHEY, CDR2 SMNVEV (reference sequence). The trim removed 10 bases at V and 5 bases at J, leaving 9 bases unmatched. CDR3 size: 13 residues. CDR3 protein: CATAGGRGTEAFF. The CDR3 nucleotides are TGTGCCACCGCAGGGGGCAGAGGGACTGAAGCTTTCTTT.

This chain's CDR3 is CASGPGTSNNEQFF. Written as DNA, the CDR3 is TGTGCTAGTGGTCCCGGGACTAGTAACAATGAGCAGTTCTTC. This chain connects TRBV12-5 to TRBJ2-1; 8 bases fit TRBD2. This CDR3 contains 14 residues. Germline trimming cut 5 bases from V and 5 bases from J; bases unmatched to any gene: 5. Germline V gives CDR1 LGHNT, CDR2 FRNRAP.

The J gene is TRBJ2-7, the V gene TRBV5-1; TRBD1 matches at 9 bases. Germline V gives CDR1 SGHRS, CDR2 YFSETQ. This CDR3 has 15 residues. J lost 9 bases, V lost 3 bases, and 13 bases had no gene match. The CDR3 reads CASSSGTGTGTMQYF. The CDR3 nucleotides read TGCGCCAGCAGCTCGGGCACAGGGACAGGGACAATGCAGTACTTC.

The V call is TRBV5-1, the J call TRBJ2-2, with 10 positions matching TRBD2. J gave up 8 bases and V 5 bases, and 6 bases lay outside the gene matches. Germline loops: CDR1 SGHRS, CDR2 YFSETQ. CDR3 length: 14 residues. CDR3 sequence reads: CASRSTSGKGELFF. CDR3 sequence (DNA): TGCGCCAGCAGATCTACTAGCGGGAAGGGGGAGCTGTTTTTT.

This clone was counted between two and nine times. The J gene is TRBJ2-1, the V gene TRBV27; TRBD1 agrees at 9 bases. CDR3 size: 16 residues. CDR1 is MNHEY and CDR2 is SMNVEV in the germline V gene (reference sequence). The V and J ends lost 3 bases and 3 bases, in that order; junction bases with no gene match: 6. DNA of the CDR3: TGTGCCAGCAGTTTCTCCCCGGGACAGGGCTACAATGAGCAGTTCTTC. Translation gives CASSFSPGQGYNEQFF.

The chain carries TRBV7-3 and TRBJ2-1, with TRBD1 identical over 8 bases. Germline assignment: CDR1 SGHTA and CDR2 FQGTGA. V was pared by 5 bases and J by 2 bases, with 5 bases of the junction left unmatched. The length of the CDR3 is 15 residues. The CDR3 sequence is CASSMDRVPYNEQFF. As DNA, the CDR3 is TGTGCCAGCAGCATGGACAGGGTGCCCTACAATGAGCAGTTCTTC.

CDR3 sequence reads: CASGFLIQGSGANVLTF. DNA for the CDR3: TGTGCTAGTGGTTTCTTAATACAGGGATCTGGGGCCAACGTCCTGACTTTC. The rearrangement links TRBV12-5 to TRBJ2-6; tentative D call: TRBD1 (6 bases). The germline V and J ends were trimmed by 3 bases and 1 base, with 13 bases remaining between them. Germline CDR1 is LGHNT and CDR2 is FRNRAP. This CDR3 spans 17 amino acids.

Remarks on this clone: A read error may produce the germline difference seen at one junction end. The genes are TRBV7-2 and TRBJ2-6; TRBD2 matches at 7 bases. This CDR3 comprises 18 residues. Germline loops: CDR1 SGHTA, CDR2 FQGNSA. The CDR3 spells CASSSWGGLISGANALTF. CDR3 coding DNA: TGTGCCAGCAGCTCTTGGGGGGGACTCATCTCTGGGGCCAACGCCCTGACTTTC.

The V call is TRBV4-1, the J call TRBJ2-1; 8 positions agree with TRBD2. In germline, CDR1 is MGHRA, CDR2 YSYEKL. The junction had 3 bases not matched to a gene; V was cut back by 0 bases and J by 2 bases. The CDR3 totals 16 residues. For the CDR3, the DNA is TGCGCCAGCAGCCAAGAAACTAGCGGAACCTACAATGAGCAGTTCTTC. This sequence encodes CASSQETSGTYNEQFF.

The rearrangement joins TRBV27 to TRBJ2-3, with 7 bases lining up with TRBD2. The trim removed 6 bases at V and 5 bases at J, leaving 11 bases unmatched. The CDR3 has 15 residues. The germline V gene encodes CDR1 MNHEY and CDR2 SMNVEV (reference sequence). Here the CDR3 reads CASSFSGTTGDTQYF. The CDR3 DNA sequence: TGTGCCAGCAGCTTTTCAGGGACTACGGGAGATACGCAGTATTTT.

The chain recombines TRBV14 with TRBJ1-3; no clear D gene. Trimming took off 1 base at V and 3 bases at J, with 7 bases between the two ends. Germline V gene data show CDR1 as SGHDN and CDR2 as FVKESK. This CDR3 has 14 amino acids. The CDR3 DNA sequence: TGTGCCAGCAGCCAAGTTGGCAGTGGAAACACCATATATTTT. It is translated as CASSQVGSGNTIYF.

The genes are TRBV10-1 and TRBJ2-3; tentatively, D is TRBD2 (6 bases). V lost 4 bases, J lost 5 bases, and 13 bases lay in between. Germline assignment: CDR1 WNHNN and CDR2 SYGVQD (reference sequence). CDR3 size: 14 residues. CDR3 protein: CASSVRGKGDTQYF. For the CDR3, the DNA is TGCGCCAGCAGTGTACGCGGGAAGGGAGATACGCAGTATTTT.

The rearrangement uses TRBV4-1 and TRBJ1-2; no clear D. Germline V gene data show CDR1 as MGHRA and CDR2 as YSYEKL. V lost 1 base, J lost 0 bases, and 12 bases lay in between. This CDR3 is 16 amino acids long. The CDR3 nucleotides are TGCGCCAGCAGCCAAGGACACCTTACAGCTAACTATGGCTACACCTTC. It specifies CASSQGHLTANYGYTF.

This rearrangement joins TRBV7-9 to TRBJ1-1; weak D call: TRBD1 (6 bases). Trimming left V 2 bases short and J 5 bases short, with 15 bases between. CDR3 size: 15 residues. CDR1 is SEHNR and CDR2 is FQNEAQ in the germline V gene (reference sequence). The CDR3 DNA follows: TGTGCCAGCAGCTTACGTCAGGGGATGGAAACTGAAGCTTTCTTT. It codes for CASSLRQGMETEAFF. Together with reference TRBV7-9 and TRBJ1-1, the CDR3 gives the full variable domain: DTGVSQNPRHKITKRGQNVTFRCDPISEHNRLYWYRQTLGQGPEFLTYFQNEAQLEKSRLLSDRFSAERPKGSFSTLEIQRTEQGDSAMYLCASSLRQGMETEAFFGQGTRLTVV.

This chain links TRBV11-1 with TRBJ1-1, with 10 bases identical to TRBD1. After removal of 5 bases from V and 0 bases from J, the junction contained 12 bases not matched to a gene. This CDR3 contains 18 residues. Germline-derived CDR1 and CDR2 are SGHAT and FQDESV (reference sequence). The CDR3 nucleotides are TGTGCCAGCAGCCGCTCGACTCGGGACAGGGGCGTGAACACTGAAGCTTTCTTT. This gives the protein CASSRSTRDRGVNTEAFF.

The CDR3 reads CASSLEGEQYV. The CDR3 DNA is TGTGCCAGCAGCCTGGAGGGAGAGCAGTACGTC. The chain recombines TRBV2 with TRBJ2-7, with D maybe TRBD2 (6 bases). The V and J ends lost 6 bases and 7 bases respectively, with 10 bases between them. The CDR3 has 11 amino acids. Germline-derived CDR1 and CDR2 are SNHLY and FYNNEI.

This clone was seen a handful of times. The chain links TRBV6-1 to TRBJ2-2; 7 nucleotides match TRBD2. CDR1 is MNHNS and CDR2 is SASEGT in the germline V gene. V shed 2 bases and J 0 bases; nucleotides not matched to a gene: 3. The CDR3 length is 16 residues. CDR3 sequence: CASSEPSGANTGELFF. CDR3 nucleotides: TGTGCCAGCAGTGAACCTAGCGGAGCGAACACCGGGGAGCTGTTTTTT.

V gene TRBV7-8 combines with J gene TRBJ1-2; tentative D call: TRBD1 (5 bases). The germline V and J ends were trimmed by 6 bases and 7 bases, with 27 bases remaining between them. This CDR3 spans 17 amino acids. Germline V CDR1 and CDR2: SGHVS, FQNEAQ. CDR3 amino acids: CASSLAMPGFRASGYTF. CDR3 coding DNA: TGTGCCAGCAGTCTAGCGATGCCCGGGTTCAGGGCTTCTGGCTACACCTTC.

This chain connects TRBV9 to TRBJ2-5; 10 nucleotides match TRBD2. Germline values: CDR1 SGDLS, CDR2 YYNGEE. The junction had 5 bases not matched to a gene; V was cut back by 7 bases and J by 5 bases. This CDR3 is 13 amino acids long. The CDR3 region is CASERGGGETQYF. DNA for the CDR3: TGTGCCAGCGAGCGGGGGGGCGGTGAGACCCAGTACTTC.